Sequencing of this T cell receptor beta chain was carried out in a study of cytomegalovirus exposure and HLA in healthy donors. Across the study: For the approximately 420 genotyped donors, around 76% fell within the Caucasian-associated ancestry cluster.

A multiplex PCR was run with 60 Vbeta primers and 13 Jbeta primers. The data were produced by immunoSEQ multiplex PCR, yet TCRdb's version contains in-frame clones alone and is incomplete. This sample has approximately 280,000 clones; about 90% occur once, and the top ten carry less than 2.5%. Germline V gene data show CDR1 as LNHDA and CDR2 as SQIVND (reference sequence). The CDR3 is 14 amino acids. J was trimmed by 2 bases and V by 4 bases; bases with no gene match: 3. About this clone: Its antigen is currently unknown. The sample carries other DNA sequences with the same CDR3.

Points from the study as a whole: A later analysis reportedly identified an Asian-associated ancestry cluster as carrying fewer N-insertions than the roughly 720-donor mean. A missense DCLRE1C variant was associated with V- and J-gene trimming of TCR beta chains in a later analysis, and an independent cohort replicated the association. Three CMV-associated chains proved CMV antigen-specific in vitro.

V gene TRBV19 combines with J gene TRBJ2-7; TRBD1 matches at 9 bases. The source material was PBMCs. The TCR originated in a young woman in good health and CMV-seronegative. The CDR3 bases are TGTGCCAGTAGTACGGGACAGGGCGCCTACGAGCAGTACTTC. As protein: CASSTGQGAYEQYF. Looking up the rest from reference TRBV19 and TRBJ2-7 gives the full variable domain: DGGITQSPKYLFRKEGQNVTLSCEQNLNHDAMYWYRQDPGQGLRLIYYSQIVNDFQKGDIAEGYSVSREKKESFPLTVTSAQKNPTAFYLCASSTGQGAYEQYFGPGTRLTVT.